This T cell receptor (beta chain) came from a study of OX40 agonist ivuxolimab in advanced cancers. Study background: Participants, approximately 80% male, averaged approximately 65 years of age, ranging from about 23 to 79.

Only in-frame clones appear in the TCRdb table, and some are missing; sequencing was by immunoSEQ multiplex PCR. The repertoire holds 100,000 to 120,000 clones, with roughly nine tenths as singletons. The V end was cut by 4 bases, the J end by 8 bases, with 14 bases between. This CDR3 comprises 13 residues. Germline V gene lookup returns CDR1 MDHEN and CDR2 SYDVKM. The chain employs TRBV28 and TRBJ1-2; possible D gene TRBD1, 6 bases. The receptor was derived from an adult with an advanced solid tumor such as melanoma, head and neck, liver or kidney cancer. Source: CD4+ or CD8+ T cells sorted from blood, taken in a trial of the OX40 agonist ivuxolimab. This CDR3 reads CASSSQGLAGYTF. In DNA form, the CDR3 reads TGTGCCAGCAGTTCACAGGGATTAGCCGGCTACACCTTC.